The rows below give T cell receptor beta chains drawn from one sample of a study of T cell repertoires in cytomegalovirus infection. TCRdb independently ran MiXCR on the reads; one entry per CDR3 protein. This sample has about 89,000 distinct CDR3 sequences; about 31% occur once, and the top ten carry 71%. Their recognized antigens are unknown. Material: CD8+ T cells from cultured PBMCs, obtained from culture after CMV antigen stimulation. The receptors were gathered from a human donor in good health (CMV status not recorded). Some clones in this sample may be carry-over from other donors' samples. CDR3s include the opening cysteine and the closing phenylalanine or tryptophan. A D gene is named only where the DNA matches it firmly. The size field is filled for only some rows; it gives once, few, many or a size class.

TRBD1,TRBV9,TRBJ2-1,-,CASSVALGTGGINNEQFF,TGTGCCAGCAGCGTAGCCTTAGGGACAGGGGGCATTAACAATGAGCAGTTCTTC
-,TRBV6-2/TRBV6-3,TRBJ2-2,-,CASTHRGPRTGELFF,TGTGCCAGCACTCACCGGGGCCCCCGCACCGGGGAGCTGTTTTTT
-,TRBV19,TRBJ2-3,few,CASSLGADTQYF,TGTGCCAGTAGTCTCGGAGCAGATACGCAGTATTTT
-,TRBV6-1,TRBJ1-1,few,CASSTPGRMNTEAFF,TGTGCCAGCAGTACCCCGGGCCGGATGAACACTGAAGCTTTCTTT
-,TRBV18,TRBJ1-6,few,CASSTAPGFEAYNSPLHF,TGTGCCAGCTCTACGGCCCCTGGTTTTGAAGCCTATAATTCACCCCTCCACTTT
-,TRBV9,TRBJ1-1,-,CASSVTQVEAFF,TGTGCCAGCAGCGTAACCCAGGTTGAAGCTTTCTTT
-,TRBV10-3,TRBJ1-5,many,CAISESTGISNQPQHF,TGTGCCATCAGTGAGTCAACAGGCATAAGCAATCAGCCCCAGCATTTT
TRBD1,TRBV30,TRBJ1-1,many,CAWSVMDRKAFF,TGTGCCTGGAGTGTTATGGACAGGAAAGCTTTCTTT
TRBD1,TRBV20-1,TRBJ1-2,few,CSARDLAGGGYTF,TGCAGTGCTAGAGACCTGGCAGGGGGAGGCTACACCTTC
-,TRBV12-3/TRBV12-4,TRBJ2-2,-,CASSINRANTGELFF,TGTGCCAGCAGTATAAACAGGGCGAACACCGGGGAGCTGTTTTTT
-,TRBV10-3,TRBJ1-1,many,CAISERAGDLTMNTEAFF,TGTGCCATCAGTGAAAGGGCAGGGGACCTGACCATGAACACTGAAGCTTTCTTT
TRBD1,TRBV27,TRBJ2-7,few,CASSTGTGFYEQYF,TGTGCCAGCAGTACCGGGACAGGGTTCTACGAGCAGTACTTC
TRBD1,TRBV12-3/TRBV12-4,TRBJ2-1,many,CASSDPGQSSYNEQFF,TGTGCCAGCAGCGACCCGGGACAGAGCTCCTACAATGAGCAGTTCTTC
-,TRBV25-1,TRBJ1-6,-,CASGGTSFVDSPLHF,TGTGCCAGCGGGGGGACTTCCTTCGTCGATTCACCCCTCCACTTT
-,TRBV19,TRBJ2-3,-,CASSLRQADTQYF,TGTGCCAGTAGTCTTCGCCAAGCGGATACGCAGTATTTT
TRBD2,TRBV10-3,TRBJ2-1,few,CASFSGAGGYNEQFF,TGTGCCAGCTTCTCAGGGGCGGGGGGGTACAATGAGCAGTTCTTC
-,TRBV25-1,TRBJ1-2,few,CASSEEPGFGTFNYGYTF,TGTGCCAGCAGTGAAGAACCAGGGTTCGGAACCTTTAACTATGGCTACACCTTC
-,TRBV7-3,TRBJ2-7,-,CASSPAPQGKGYEQYF,TGTGCCAGCAGCCCGGCACCCCAGGGGAAAGGCTACGAGCAGTACTTC
-,TRBV27,TRBJ2-1,-,CASGRGLATYNEQFF,TGTGCCAGCGGTCGCGGGCTAGCGACCTACAATGAGCAGTTCTTC
TRBD1,TRBV27,TRBJ1-5,-,CASSLSGQGRDQPQHF,TGTGCCAGCAGTTTATCCGGACAGGGAAGGGATCAGCCCCAGCATTTT
-,TRBV7-9,TRBJ2-7,many,CASSPGSGEQYF,TGTGCCAGCAGCCCCGGATCGGGCGAGCAGTACTTC
TRBD1,TRBV2,TRBJ2-7,-,CASSPGQGIAPSSYEQYF,TGTGCCAGCAGCCCGGGACAGGGGATTGCCCCTAGCTCCTACGAGCAGTACTTC
-,TRBV7-2,TRBJ2-7,many,CASSSGLYEQYF,TGTGCCAGCAGCTCTGGCTTGTACGAGCAGTACTTC
TRBD1,TRBV28,TRBJ2-7,few,CASSSRTGPEQYF,TGTGCCAGCAGCTCCCGGACAGGACCCGAGCAGTACTTC
-,TRBV7-6,TRBJ2-1,-,CASSLNGGGNEQFF,TGTGCCAGCAGCTTAAATGGGGGAGGCAATGAGCAGTTCTTC
-,TRBV7-6,TRBJ2-1,-,CASSLAGADEQFF,TGTGCCAGCAGCTTAGCCGGGGCGGATGAGCAGTTCTTC
-,TRBV29-1,TRBJ1-2,-,CSVGTVDEYGYTF,TGCAGCGTTGGGACAGTTGACGAATATGGCTACACCTTC
TRBD1,TRBV12-3/TRBV12-4,TRBJ1-4,-,CASAGTAQTLNEKLFF,TGTGCCAGCGCCGGGACAGCCCAAACTCTCAATGAAAAACTGTTTTTT
TRBD1,TRBV27,TRBJ1-1,-,CASRDSRRGGTEAFF,TGTGCCAGTAGGGACAGCAGGAGGGGCGGCACTGAAGCTTTCTTT
TRBD1,TRBV7-9,TRBJ1-1,few,CASSLGTETNTEAFF,TGTGCCAGCAGCTTGGGGACAGAGACGAACACTGAAGCTTTCTTT
TRBD2,TRBV11-2,TRBJ2-3,-,CASSLGRWRGAHTDTQYF,TGTGCCAGCAGCCTGGGCAGGTGGCGGGGGGCCCACACAGATACGCAGTATTTT
-,TRBV7-1,TRBJ1-2,-,CTSTGQQTTSYGYTF,TGTACCAGCACCGGACAGCAGACTACCAGCTATGGCTACACCTTC
TRBD1,TRBV19,TRBJ2-7,-,CASSMGQGQLSYEQYF,TGTGCCAGTAGTATGGGACAGGGGCAACTCTCCTACGAGCAGTACTTC
-,TRBV7-6,TRBJ2-7,many,CASSLSGATEQYF,TGTGCCAGCAGCTTATCTGGGGCTACCGAGCAGTACTTC
-,TRBV7-9,TRBJ2-7,-,CASSFGTADEQYF,TGTGCCAGCAGCTTCGGGACCGCGGACGAGCAGTACTTC
-,TRBV7-9,TRBJ2-1,many,CASSPEQFF,TGTGCCAGCAGCCCCGAGCAGTTCTTC
-,TRBV24-1,TRBJ1-1,few,CATSDPLEQGKAFF,TGTGCCACCAGTGACCCGTTGGAACAGGGAAAAGCTTTCTTT
TRBD1,TRBV7-7,TRBJ2-7,few,CASSPGVGQAYEQYF,TGTGCCAGCAGCCCCGGTGTGGGACAGGCCTACGAGCAGTACTTC
-,TRBV9,TRBJ1-1,-,CASSVSPAGRTTEAFF,TGTGCCAGCAGCGTAAGCCCAGCAGGGAGAACCACTGAAGCTTTCTTT
-,TRBV2,TRBJ2-1,-,CASRRGNEQFF,TGTGCCAGCAGGAGGGGGAATGAGCAGTTCTTC
-,TRBV12-3/TRBV12-4,TRBJ1-5,few,CASSQGGADQPQHF,TGTGCCAGCAGTCAAGGGGGGGCGGATCAGCCCCAGCATTTT
TRBD1,TRBV2,TRBJ1-5,few,CASSEASPGQGRQPQHF,TGTGCCAGCAGTGAAGCGAGCCCGGGACAGGGGCGGCAGCCCCAGCATTTT
-,TRBV10-3,TRBJ2-1,-,CAISPGGHEQFF,TGTGCCATCAGCCCGGGGGGCCATGAGCAGTTCTTC
-,TRBV27,TRBJ1-1,many,CASSLVGTGANEAFF,TGTGCCAGCAGTTTAGTGGGCACGGGAGCTAATGAAGCTTTCTTT
-,TRBV5-1,TRBJ2-2,-,CASSLEGAPGELFF,TGCGCCAGCAGCTTGGAGGGTGCCCCCGGGGAGCTGTTTTTT
TRBD1,TRBV6-1,TRBJ1-5,few,CASWGQGIQPQHF,TGTGCCAGCTGGGGACAGGGGATTCAGCCCCAGCATTTT
-,TRBV20-1,TRBJ2-7,-,CSARGLSGMTYEQYF,TGCAGTGCTAGAGGCCTTAGCGGCATGACCTACGAGCAGTACTTC
TRBD2,TRBV9,TRBJ2-1,-,CASSALGLAEYNEQFF,TGTGCCAGCAGCGCCCTCGGACTAGCGGAATACAATGAGCAGTTCTTC
TRBD1,TRBV20-1,TRBJ2-2,few,CSASDPGQGSGELFF,TGCAGTGCTAGTGATCCCGGACAGGGCTCCGGGGAGCTGTTTTTT